This is a list of T cell receptor beta chains from one sample in a study of blood T cells in healthy people across ages. TCRdb passed the 5' RACE reads through MiXCR, listing each CDR3 protein once. The sample shows 650,000 to 900,000 distinct CDR3 sequences, about 59% of them seen only once. What was sequenced was blood. Receptors originate from a young man in good health. Both conserved end residues are part of each CDR3. D genes are given only for firm matches. The size of a clone is reported for some rows only, either as once, few or many, or as a class for expanded clones.

V,J,size,D,CDR3,DNA
TRBV20-1,TRBJ2-5,many,-,CSALDLAETQYF,TGCAGTGCTCTGGATCTAGCCGAGACCCAGTACTTC
TRBV7-6,TRBJ2-1,-,TRBD2,CASSHVRGGPNEQFF,TGTGCCAGCAGCCACGTGCGGGGGGGCCCCAATGAGCAGTTCTTC
TRBV7-9,TRBJ2-3,-,-,CASRELRGDTQYF,TGTGCCAGCAGGGAACTGAGGGGGGATACGCAGTATTTT
TRBV11-2,TRBJ1-4,-,-,CASSQGQGTNERLFF,TGTGCCAGCAGCCAAGGGCAGGGAACTAATGAAAGACTGTTTTTT
TRBV7-2,TRBJ2-7,-,TRBD1,CASSRQGRGEQYF,TGTGCCAGCAGCCGACAGGGGCGAGGCGAGCAGTACTTC
TRBV10-3,TRBJ2-3,-,-,CAITSDPRADTQYF,TGTGCCATCACCTCGGACCCGAGGGCAGATACGCAGTATTTT
TRBV7-2,TRBJ2-7,-,-,CASSLALTGLGSYEQYF,TGTGCCAGCAGCTTGGCCCTGACAGGCCTAGGCTCCTACGAGCAGTACTTC
TRBV10-3,TRBJ1-6,-,TRBD1,CAIWDRASNSPLHF,TGTGCCATCTGGGACAGGGCTTCCAATTCACCCCTCCACTTT
TRBV29-1,TRBJ2-1,-,TRBD2,CSVVGAGSIEQFF,TGCAGCGTTGTTGGAGCGGGGTCAATAGAGCAGTTCTTC
TRBV7-3,TRBJ2-3,-,-,CASSLTAKYTDTQYF,TGTGCCAGCAGCCTCACAGCGAAATACACAGATACGCAGTATTTT